This TCR beta chain was recorded in a study of chemoradiotherapy in HPV16-positive cancers. V lost 5 bases and J lost 4, with 17 bases in between. The CDR3 runs 15 residues. Germline V CDR1 and CDR2: SEHNR, FQNEAQ (reference sequence). TCRdb's copy holds only in-frame clones and misses some; the assay was immunoSEQ multiplex PCR. The sample has about 24,000 clones, roughly 84% seen once; the top ten hold 4.5% to 5%. This sequence was found in a human donor with HPV-associated anogenital cancer. V is TRBV7-9 and J is TRBJ1-1; D perhaps matches TRBD1 (5 bases). The sample in question was blood, obtained from a patient who underwent chemoradiotherapy. CDR3 amino acids: CASSPRSGGGTEAFF. In DNA form, the CDR3 reads TGTGCCAGCAGCCCCCGGTCGGGGGGGGGCACTGAAGCTTTCTTT.